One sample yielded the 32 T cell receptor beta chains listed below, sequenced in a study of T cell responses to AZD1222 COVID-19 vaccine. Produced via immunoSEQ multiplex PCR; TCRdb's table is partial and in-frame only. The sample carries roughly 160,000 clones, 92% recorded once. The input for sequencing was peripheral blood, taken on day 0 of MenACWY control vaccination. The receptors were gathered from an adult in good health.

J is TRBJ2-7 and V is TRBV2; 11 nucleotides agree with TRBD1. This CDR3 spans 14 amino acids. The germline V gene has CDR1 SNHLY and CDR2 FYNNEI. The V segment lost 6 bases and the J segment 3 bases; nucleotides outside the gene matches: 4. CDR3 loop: CASSPGTGGYEQYF. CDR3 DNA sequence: TGTGCCAGCAGCCCCGGGACAGGGGGCTACGAGCAGTACTTC.

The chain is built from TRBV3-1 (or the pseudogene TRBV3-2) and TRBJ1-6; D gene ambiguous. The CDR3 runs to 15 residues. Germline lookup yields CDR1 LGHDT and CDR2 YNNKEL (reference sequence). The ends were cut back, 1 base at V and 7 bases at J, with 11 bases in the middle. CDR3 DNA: TGTGCCAGCAGCCAAGTTGCACAGAACAATTCACCCCTCCACTTT. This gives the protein CASSQVAQNNSPLHF.

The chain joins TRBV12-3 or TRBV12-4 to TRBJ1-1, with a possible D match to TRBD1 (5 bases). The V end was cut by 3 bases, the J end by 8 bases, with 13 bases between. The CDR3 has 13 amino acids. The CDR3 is CASSLDTVSEAFF. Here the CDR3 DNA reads TGTGCCAGCAGTTTGGACACAGTATCCGAAGCTTTCTTT.

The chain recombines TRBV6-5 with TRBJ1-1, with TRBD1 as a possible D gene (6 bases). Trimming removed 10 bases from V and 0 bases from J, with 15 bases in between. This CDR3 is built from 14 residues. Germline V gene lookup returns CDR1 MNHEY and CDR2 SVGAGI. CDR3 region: CAIRGGAMNTEAFF. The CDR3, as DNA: TGTGCCATCCGTGGGGGGGCAATGAACACTGAAGCTTTCTTT.

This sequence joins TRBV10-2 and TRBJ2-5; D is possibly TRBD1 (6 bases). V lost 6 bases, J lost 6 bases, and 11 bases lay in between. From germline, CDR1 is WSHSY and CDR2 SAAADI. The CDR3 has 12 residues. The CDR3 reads CASSPGEKTQYF. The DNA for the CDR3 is TGCGCCAGCAGCCCAGGGGAAAAGACCCAGTACTTC.

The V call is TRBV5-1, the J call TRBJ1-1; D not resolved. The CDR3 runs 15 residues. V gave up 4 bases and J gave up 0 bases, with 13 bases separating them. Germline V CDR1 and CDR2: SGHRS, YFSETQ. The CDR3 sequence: CASSPGSGLNTEAFF. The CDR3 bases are TGCGCCAGCAGCCCCGGGAGCGGATTGAACACTGAAGCTTTCTTT.

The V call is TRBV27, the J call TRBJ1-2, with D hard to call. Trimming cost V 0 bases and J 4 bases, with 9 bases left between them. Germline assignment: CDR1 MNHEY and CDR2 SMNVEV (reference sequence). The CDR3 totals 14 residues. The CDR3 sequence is CASSLSGTSYGYTF. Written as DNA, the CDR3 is TGTGCCAGCAGTTTATCGGGCACCAGCTATGGCTACACCTTC.

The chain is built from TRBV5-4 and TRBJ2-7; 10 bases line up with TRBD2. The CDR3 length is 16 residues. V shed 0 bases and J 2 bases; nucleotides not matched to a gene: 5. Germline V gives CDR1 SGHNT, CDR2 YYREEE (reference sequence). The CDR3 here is CASSLGLAGVTYEQYF. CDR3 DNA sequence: TGTGCCAGCAGCTTGGGCCTAGCGGGAGTGACCTACGAGCAGTACTTC.

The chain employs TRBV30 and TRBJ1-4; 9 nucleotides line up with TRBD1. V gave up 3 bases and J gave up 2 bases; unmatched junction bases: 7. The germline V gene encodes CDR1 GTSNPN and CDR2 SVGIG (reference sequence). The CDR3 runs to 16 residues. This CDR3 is CAWRTGGRPTNEKLFF. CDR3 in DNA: TGTGCCTGGAGAACAGGGGGCAGGCCGACTAATGAAAAACTGTTTTTT.

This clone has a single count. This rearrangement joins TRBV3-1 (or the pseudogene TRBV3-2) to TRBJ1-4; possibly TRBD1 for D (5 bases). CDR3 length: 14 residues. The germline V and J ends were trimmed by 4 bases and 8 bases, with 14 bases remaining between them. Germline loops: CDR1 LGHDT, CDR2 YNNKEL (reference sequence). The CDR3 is CASSLRAGEEKLFF. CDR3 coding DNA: TGTGCCAGCAGCCTCAGGGCCGGTGAGGAAAAACTGTTTTTT.

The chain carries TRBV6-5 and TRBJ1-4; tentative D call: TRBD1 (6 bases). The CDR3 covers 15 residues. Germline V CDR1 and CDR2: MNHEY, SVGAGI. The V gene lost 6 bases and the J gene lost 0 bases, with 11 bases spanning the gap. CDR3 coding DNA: TGTGCCAGCAGGGACACAGGGTCAACTAATGAAAAACTGTTTTTT. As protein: CASRDTGSTNEKLFF.

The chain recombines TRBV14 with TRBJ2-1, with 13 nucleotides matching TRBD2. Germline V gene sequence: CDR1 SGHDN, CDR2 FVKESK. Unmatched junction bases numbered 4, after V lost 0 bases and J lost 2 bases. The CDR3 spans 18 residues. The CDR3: CASSQEVTSGRTYNEQFF. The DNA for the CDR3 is TGTGCCAGCAGCCAAGAGGTGACTAGCGGGAGGACCTACAATGAGCAGTTCTTC. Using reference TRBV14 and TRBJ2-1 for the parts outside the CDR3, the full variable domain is EAGVTQFPSHSVIEKGQTVTLRCDPISGHDNLYWYRRVMGKEIKFLLHFVKESKQDESGMPNNRFLAERTGGTYSTLKVQPAELEDSGVYFCASSQEVTSGRTYNEQFFGPGTRLTVL.

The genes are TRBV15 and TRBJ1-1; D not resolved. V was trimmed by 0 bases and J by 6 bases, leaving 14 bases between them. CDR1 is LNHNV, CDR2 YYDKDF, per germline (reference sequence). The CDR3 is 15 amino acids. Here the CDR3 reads CATSRDRAVPAEAFF. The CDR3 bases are TGTGCCACCAGCAGAGATCGTGCAGTCCCTGCTGAAGCTTTCTTT.

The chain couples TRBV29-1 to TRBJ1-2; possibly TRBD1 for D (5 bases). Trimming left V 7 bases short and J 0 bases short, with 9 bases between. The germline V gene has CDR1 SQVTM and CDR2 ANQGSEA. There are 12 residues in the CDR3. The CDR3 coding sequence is TGCAGCGAAGGACACCCTAACTATGGCTACACCTTC. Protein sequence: CSEGHPNYGYTF.

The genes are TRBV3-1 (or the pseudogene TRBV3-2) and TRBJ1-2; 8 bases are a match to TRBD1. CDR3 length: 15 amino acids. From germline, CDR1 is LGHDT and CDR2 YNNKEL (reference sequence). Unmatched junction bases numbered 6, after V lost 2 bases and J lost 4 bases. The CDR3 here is CASSQLIGQGYGYTF. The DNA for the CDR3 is TGTGCCAGCAGCCAACTTATTGGACAGGGCTATGGCTACACCTTC.

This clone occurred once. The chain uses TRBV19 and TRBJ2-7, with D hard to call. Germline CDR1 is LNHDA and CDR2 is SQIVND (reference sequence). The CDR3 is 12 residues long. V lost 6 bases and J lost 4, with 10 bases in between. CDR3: CASSPGPYEQYF. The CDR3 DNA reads TGTGCCAGTAGCCCTGGGCCTTACGAGCAGTACTTC.

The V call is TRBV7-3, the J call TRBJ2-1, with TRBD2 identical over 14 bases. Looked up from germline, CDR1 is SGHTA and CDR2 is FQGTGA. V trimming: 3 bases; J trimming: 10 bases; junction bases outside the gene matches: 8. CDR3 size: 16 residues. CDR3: CASSFPRLAGGREQFF. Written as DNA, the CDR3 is TGTGCCAGCAGCTTCCCACGACTAGCGGGAGGGAGAGAGCAGTTCTTC.

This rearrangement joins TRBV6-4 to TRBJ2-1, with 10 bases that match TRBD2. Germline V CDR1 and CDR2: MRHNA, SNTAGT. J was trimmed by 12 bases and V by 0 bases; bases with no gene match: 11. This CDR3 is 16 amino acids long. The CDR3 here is CASSDSGLADGGRQFF. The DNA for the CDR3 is TGTGCCAGCAGTGACTCAGGACTAGCGGATGGGGGGAGGCAGTTCTTC.

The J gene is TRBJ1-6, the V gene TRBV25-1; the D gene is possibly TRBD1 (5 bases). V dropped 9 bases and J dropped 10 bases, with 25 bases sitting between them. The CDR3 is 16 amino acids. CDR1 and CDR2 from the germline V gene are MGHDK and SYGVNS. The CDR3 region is CASRPPRSSSGSPLHF. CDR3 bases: TGTGCCAGTAGACCACCCCGGAGCAGCTCAGGGTCACCCCTCCACTTT.

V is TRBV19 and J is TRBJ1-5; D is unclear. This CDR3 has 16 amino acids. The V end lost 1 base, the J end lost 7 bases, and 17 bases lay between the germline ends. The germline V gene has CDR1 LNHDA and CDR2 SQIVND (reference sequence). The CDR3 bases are TGTGCCAGTAGTATAGGATTGGGCCAACCAGGCCAGCCCCAGCATTTT. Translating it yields CASSIGLGQPGQPQHF.

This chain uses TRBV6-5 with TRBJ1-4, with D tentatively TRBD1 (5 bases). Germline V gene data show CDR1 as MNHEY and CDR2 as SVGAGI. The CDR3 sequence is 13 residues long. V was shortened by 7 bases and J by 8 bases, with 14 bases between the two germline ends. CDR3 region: CASIGRGWEKLFF. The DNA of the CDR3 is TGTGCCAGCATTGGGAGGGGTTGGGAAAAACTGTTTTTT.

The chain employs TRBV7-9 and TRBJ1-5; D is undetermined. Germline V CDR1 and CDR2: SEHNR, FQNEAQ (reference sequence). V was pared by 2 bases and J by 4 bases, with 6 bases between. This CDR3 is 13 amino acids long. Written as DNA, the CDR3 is TGTGCCAGCAGCTTAAACCAGAATCAGCCCCAGCATTTT. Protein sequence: CASSLNQNQPQHF. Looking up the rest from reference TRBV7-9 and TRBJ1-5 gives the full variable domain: DTGVSQNPRHKITKRGQNVTFRCDPISEHNRLYWYRQTLGQGPEFLTYFQNEAQLEKSRLLSDRFSAERPKGSFSTLEIQRTEQGDSAMYLCASSLNQNQPQHFGDGTRLSIL.

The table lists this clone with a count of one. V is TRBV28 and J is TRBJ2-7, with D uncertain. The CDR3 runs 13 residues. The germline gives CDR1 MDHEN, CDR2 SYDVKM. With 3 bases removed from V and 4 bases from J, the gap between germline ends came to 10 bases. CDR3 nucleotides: TGTGCCAGCAGTTTTGGGTCGGAATACGAGCAGTACTTC. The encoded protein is CASSFGSEYEQYF.

CDR3 in amino acids: CASSKTRKRALADTYNEQFF. Here the CDR3 DNA reads TGTGCCAGCAGCAAAACTAGAAAGCGGGCCCTAGCGGATACCTACAATGAGCAGTTCTTC. This chain uses TRBV7-8 with TRBJ2-1, with 7 bases aligning to TRBD2. The CDR3 is 20 residues long. CDR1 and CDR2 (germline): SGHVS, FQNEAQ. V shed 5 bases and J 2 bases; nucleotides not matched to a gene: 21.

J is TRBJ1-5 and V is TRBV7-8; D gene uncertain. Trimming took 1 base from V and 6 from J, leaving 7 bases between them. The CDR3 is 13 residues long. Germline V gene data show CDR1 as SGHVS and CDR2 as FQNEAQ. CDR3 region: CASSLGASQPQHF. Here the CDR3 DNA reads TGTGCCAGCAGCTTAGGGGCTAGTCAGCCCCAGCATTTT. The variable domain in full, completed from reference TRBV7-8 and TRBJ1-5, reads GAGVSQSPRYKVAKRGQDVALRCDPISGHVSLFWYQQALGQGPEFLTYFQNEAQLDKSGLPSDRFFAERPEGSVSTLKIQRTQQEDSAVYLCASSLGASQPQHFGDGTRLSIL.

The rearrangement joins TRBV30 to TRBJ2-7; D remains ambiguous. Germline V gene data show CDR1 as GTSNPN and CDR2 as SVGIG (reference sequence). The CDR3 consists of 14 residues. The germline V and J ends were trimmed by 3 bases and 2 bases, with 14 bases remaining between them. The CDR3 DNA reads TGTGCCTGGAGCCCGCCGGTGTCAACCTACGAGCAGTACTTC. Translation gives CAWSPPVSTYEQYF. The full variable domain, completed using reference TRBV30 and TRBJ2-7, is SQTIHQWPATLVQPVGSPLSLECTVEGTSNPNLYWYRQAAGRGLQLLFYSVGIGQISSEVPQNLSASRPQDRQFILSSKKLLLSDSGFYLCAWSPPVSTYEQYFGPGTRLTVT.

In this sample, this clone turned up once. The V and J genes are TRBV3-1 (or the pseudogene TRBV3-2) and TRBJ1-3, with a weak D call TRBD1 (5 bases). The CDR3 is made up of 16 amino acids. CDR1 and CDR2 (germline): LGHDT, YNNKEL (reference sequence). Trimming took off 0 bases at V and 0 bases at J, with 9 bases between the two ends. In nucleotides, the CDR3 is TGTGCCAGCAGCCAAGAAATTGGGGGCTCTGGAAACACCATATATTTT. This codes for CASSQEIGGSGNTIYF.

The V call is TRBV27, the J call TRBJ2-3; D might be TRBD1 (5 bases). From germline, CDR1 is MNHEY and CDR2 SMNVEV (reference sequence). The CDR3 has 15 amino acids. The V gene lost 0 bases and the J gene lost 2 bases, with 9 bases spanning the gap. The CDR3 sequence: CASSLSAGLTDTQYF. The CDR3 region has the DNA TGTGCCAGCAGTTTATCGGCAGGGCTCACAGATACGCAGTATTTT.

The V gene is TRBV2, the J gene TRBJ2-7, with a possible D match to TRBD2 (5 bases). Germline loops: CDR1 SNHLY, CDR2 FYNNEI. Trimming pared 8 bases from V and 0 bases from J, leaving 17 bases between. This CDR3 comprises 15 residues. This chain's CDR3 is CASGGGGGSSYEQYF. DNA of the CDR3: TGTGCCAGCGGCGGCGGCGGTGGGAGCTCCTACGAGCAGTACTTC.

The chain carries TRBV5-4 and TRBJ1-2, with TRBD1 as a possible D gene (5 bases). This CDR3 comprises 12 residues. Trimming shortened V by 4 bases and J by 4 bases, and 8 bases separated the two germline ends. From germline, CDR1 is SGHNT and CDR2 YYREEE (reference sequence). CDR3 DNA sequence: TGTGCCAGCAGCACAGACAGCTATGGCTACACCTTC. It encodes CASSTDSYGYTF.

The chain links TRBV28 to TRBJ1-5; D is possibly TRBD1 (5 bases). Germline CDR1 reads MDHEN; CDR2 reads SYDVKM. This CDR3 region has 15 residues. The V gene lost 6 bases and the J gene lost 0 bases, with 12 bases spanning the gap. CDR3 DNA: TGTGCCAGCAGGCGACCAGGGCGTAGCAATCAGCCCCAGCATTTT. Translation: CASRRPGRSNQPQHF.

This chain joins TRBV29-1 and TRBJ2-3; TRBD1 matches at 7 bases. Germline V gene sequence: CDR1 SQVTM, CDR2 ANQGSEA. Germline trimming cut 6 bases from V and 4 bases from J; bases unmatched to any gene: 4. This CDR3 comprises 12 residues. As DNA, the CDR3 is TGCAGCGTAGGGACAGTCTCAGATACGCAGTATTTT. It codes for CSVGTVSDTQYF.